Below, 5 T cell receptor beta chains from the same sample are listed, as sequenced in a study of blood T cell repertoires in COVID-19 (dated by TCRdb to about 2020). Preparation of the library involved the immunoSEQ multiplex PCR assay. Entries here come from immuneACCESS through TCRdb and include only in-frame sequences with V and J called. Some clones fail to appear in such tables; in the studies checked, an unresolved V gene covers under half of the shortfall, and the cause of the remainder is unknown. Recorded for this sample are around 260,000 clones; around 84% of them occurred a single time. Around 4.1% of the sample goes to the ten largest clones. Sequencing was carried out using PBMCs or T cells enriched from blood (not recorded which). All receptors come from a man aged 25 to 40 with acute COVID-19.

This chain uses TRBV28 with TRBJ1-5; D is perhaps TRBD1 (6 bases). Germline V gene lookup returns CDR1 MDHEN and CDR2 SYDVKM. The CDR3 contains 14 residues. Trimming cost V 8 bases and J 2 bases, with 13 bases left between them. CDR3 loop: CASVGGVGNQPQHF. Here the CDR3 DNA reads TGTGCCAGCGTAGGGGGGGTCGGCAATCAGCCCCAGCATTTT.

In its sample, this clone was seen once. V and J are TRBV7-9 and TRBJ2-5, with D maybe TRBD2 (6 bases). This CDR3 has 14 residues. CDR1 is SEHNR, CDR2 FQNEAQ, per germline (reference sequence). Trimming stripped 5 bases from V and 4 bases from J, with 14 bases between. In nucleotides, the CDR3 is TGTGCCAGCAGCCACGACAAGGGAGGAGAGACCCAGTACTTC. Protein product: CASSHDKGGETQYF.

To note about this clone: Other nucleotide sequences from this sample produce the same CDR3. The V call is TRBV11-2, the J call TRBJ2-5; the D gene is possibly TRBD1 (6 bases). The germline CDR1 and CDR2 sequences are SGHAT and FQNNGV. Trimming stripped 2 bases from V and 5 bases from J, with 9 bases between. The CDR3 spans 13 residues. DNA of the CDR3: TGTGCCAGCAGCTTACAGGGGCTGGAGACCCAGTACTTC. Translated, it gives CASSLQGLETQYF.

The chain carries TRBV24-1 and TRBJ2-3, with unresolved D. The ends were cut back, 4 bases at V and 6 bases at J, with 10 bases in the middle. CDR1 and CDR2 (germline): KGHDR, SFDVKD. The CDR3 covers 13 residues. CDR3 bases: TGTGCCACCAGTGACCCGCCCCGGGATACGCAGTATTTT. This translates into CATSDPPRDTQYF.

The chain combines TRBV2 with TRBJ1-2; TRBD1 is a possible D gene (5 bases). The CDR3 runs 14 residues. Trimming shortened V by 5 bases and J by 2 bases, and 12 bases separated the two germline ends. The germline gives CDR1 SNHLY, CDR2 FYNNEI. CDR3 sequence reads: CASSPGGRNYGYTF. The CDR3 DNA is TGTGCCAGCAGTCCGGGGGGGAGAAACTATGGCTACACCTTC.